This passage covers 19 T cell receptor beta chains from one sample sequenced in a study of T cell repertoires in cytomegalovirus infection. No antigen has been assigned to these receptors. From the reads, TCRdb called clonotypes with MiXCR, one entry per CDR3 protein. This sample has 360,000 or so distinct CDR3 sequences, with roughly 34% found just once. This specimen consisted of cultured PBMCs, obtained from culture after CMV antigen stimulation. All receptors derive from a human donor in good health (CMV status not recorded). Some clones in this sample may be carry-over from other donors' samples.

The V call is TRBV6-5, the J call TRBJ2-3, with 8 bases that match TRBD2. This CDR3 comprises 14 residues. Germline assignment: CDR1 MNHEY and CDR2 SVGAGI. V shed 6 bases, J shed 1 base, and the junction held 3 bases outside the gene matches. The chain's CDR3 is CASRTLAGTDTQYF. CDR3 bases: TGTGCCAGCAGAACACTAGCGGGCACAGATACGCAGTATTTT.

Many counts were recorded for this clonotype. The chain employs TRBV27 and TRBJ2-1, with D possibly TRBD2 on 5 matching bases. This CDR3 is 17 amino acids long. Germline lookup yields CDR1 MNHEY and CDR2 SMNVEV (reference sequence). The V gene lost 0 bases and the J gene lost 0 bases, with 12 bases spanning the gap. CDR3 bases: TGTGCCAGCAGTTTATCACCTAGCTTAAGCTCCTACAATGAGCAGTTCTTC. Its translation is CASSLSPSLSSYNEQFF.

The chain has TRBV11-3 and TRBJ2-1; no firm D call. The V and J ends lost 1 base and 10 bases respectively, with 20 bases between them. Looked up from germline, CDR1 is SGHNT and CDR2 is YENEEA. This CDR3 comprises 16 residues. This CDR3 is CASSLGGGIWSSEQFF. CDR3 coding DNA: TGTGCCAGCAGCTTAGGTGGCGGAATTTGGAGTAGCGAGCAGTTCTTC.

A note on this clonotype: An end of the junction does not agree with germline; a read error may underlie this. The V call is TRBV12-3 or TRBV12-4, the J call TRBJ2-1, with D perhaps matching TRBD2 (5 bases). The CDR3 contains 12 residues. CDR3 in DNA: TGTACCAGCAGTCTTACTAGAAAAGAGCAGTTCTTC. Translated: CTSSLTRKEQFF.

This clonotype was seen a few times. The chain combines TRBV6-1 with TRBJ1-5, with a weak D call TRBD1 (5 bases). The germline V gene has CDR1 MNHNS and CDR2 SASEGT. Between the trimmed V and J ends, which lost 4 bases and 2 bases, there was a span of 12 bases. There are 15 residues in the CDR3. As DNA, the CDR3 is TGTGCCAGCAGTGCACTGGGGGGTCGCAATCAGCCCCAGCATTTT. Translated: CASSALGGRNQPQHF.

This clonotype was counted between two and nine times. V is TRBV12-3 or TRBV12-4 and J is TRBJ1-1, with a tentative D call TRBD1 (5 bases). The V gene lost 6 bases and the J gene lost 5 bases, with 22 bases spanning the gap. This CDR3 spans 16 amino acids. CDR3 residues: CASRPRRAGEGTEAFF. CDR3 coding DNA: TGTGCCAGCAGGCCAAGACGGGCAGGCGAGGGGACTGAAGCTTTCTTT.

The J gene is TRBJ1-2, the V gene TRBV19; D is undetermined. Deletions cut 4 bases from V and 7 bases from J, with 4 bases between. The CDR3 is 10 residues long. CDR1 and CDR2 from the germline V gene are LNHDA and SQIVND (reference sequence). The chain's CDR3 is CASSKGGYTF. Written as DNA, the CDR3 is TGTGCCAGTAGTAAGGGTGGCTACACCTTC.

The chain combines TRBV24-1 with TRBJ2-3, with 11 nucleotides matching TRBD2. Unmatched junction bases numbered 14, after V lost 6 bases and J lost 4 bases. The germline CDR1 and CDR2 sequences are KGHDR and SFDVKD. The CDR3 spans 18 residues. DNA of the CDR3: TGTGCCACCAGTCCAGCGGGGTTTAGCGGGAGGGCCCCAGATACGCAGTATTTT. Translating it yields CATSPAGFSGRAPDTQYF.

There are a few counts of this clonotype. This sequence joins TRBV11-2 and TRBJ2-1; 10 nucleotides align to TRBD2. The CDR3 runs 19 residues. The junction had 12 bases not matched to a gene; V was cut back by 4 bases and J by 0 bases. CDR1 and CDR2 (germline): SGHAT, FQNNGV. CDR3 region: CASSSVVLAGASSYNEQFF. CDR3 coding DNA: TGTGCCAGCAGCTCAGTAGTCCTAGCGGGAGCCAGCTCCTACAATGAGCAGTTCTTC.

The chain is built from TRBV7-9 and TRBJ2-3, with 8 bases identical to TRBD2. The V gene's germline CDR1 is SEHNR and CDR2 FQNEAQ (reference sequence). The CDR3 contains 16 residues. With 4 bases clipped from V and 2 bases from J, the junction kept 8 bases outside the gene matches. This CDR3 is CASSSGLGGATDTQYF. The CDR3 DNA reads as TGTGCCAGCAGCTCGGGACTAGGAGGCGCCACAGATACGCAGTATTTT.

J is TRBJ2-2 and V is TRBV7-8; 7 bases align to TRBD1. CDR1 is SGHVS and CDR2 is FQNEAQ in the germline V gene. With 1 base clipped from V and 7 bases from J, the junction kept 12 bases outside the gene matches. The CDR3 contains 17 residues. Written as DNA, the CDR3 is TGTGCCAGCAGCTTAGTCCTTCCCAGGGGGTATGACGGGGAGCTGTTTTTT. Translation: CASSLVLPRGYDGELFF.

The sample holds a few counts of this clonotype. The chain couples TRBV12-3 or TRBV12-4 to TRBJ1-2; D is uncertain. Between the trimmed V and J ends, which lost 6 bases and 4 bases, there was a span of 9 bases. The length of the CDR3 is 12 residues. Here the CDR3 DNA reads TGTGCCAGCAGCTCAAAGGTCTATGGCTACACCTTC. Translated, it gives CASSSKVYGYTF.

This clonotype was counted only a few times. The chain joins TRBV7-2 to TRBJ2-1; D gene unclear. V shed 5 bases and J shed 3 bases, with 14 bases lying between them. The CDR3 contains 15 residues. Germline V lookup: CDR1 SGHTA, CDR2 FQGNSA. This chain's CDR3 is CASSAHPSYYNEQFF. CDR3 nucleotide sequence: TGTGCCAGCAGCGCCCATCCATCTTACTACAATGAGCAGTTCTTC. Complete variable domain (other parts from reference TRBV7-2 and TRBJ2-1): GAGVSQSPSNKVTEKGKDVELRCDPISGHTALYWYRQSLGQGLEFLIYFQGNSAPDKSGLPSDRFSAERTGGSVSTLTIQRTQQEDSAVYLCASSAHPSYYNEQFFGPGTRLTVL.

J is TRBJ1-6 and V is TRBV6-5; D is ambiguous. Trimming shortened V by 2 bases and J by 0 bases, and 11 bases separated the two germline ends. Germline CDR1 is MNHEY and CDR2 is SVGAGI. The CDR3 length is 17 residues. CDR3 sequence reads: CASSYMADSSYNSPLHF. The CDR3 DNA reads as TGTGCCAGCAGTTACATGGCGGATAGCTCCTATAATTCACCCCTCCACTTT.

The chain recombines TRBV20-1 with TRBJ2-5, with D possibly matching TRBD2 (6 bases). Germline CDR1 and CDR2: DFQATT and SNEGSKA (reference sequence). V was trimmed by 8 bases and J by 0 bases, leaving 10 bases between them. This CDR3 comprises 12 residues. The CDR3 nucleotides are TGCAGTCCCGGGAGCTACCAAGAGACCCAGTACTTC. This codes for CSPGSYQETQYF.

This clonotype was observed a handful of times. This chain uses TRBV6-2 or TRBV6-3 with TRBJ1-5; possibly TRBD1 for D (5 bases). The CDR3 has 17 residues. Trimming took 0 bases from V and 2 from J, leaving 14 bases between them. CDR1 is MNHEY, CDR2 SVGEGT, per germline. CDR3 DNA: TGTGCCAGCAGTTACTCGTCCGCAGGGCGAGGCAATCAGCCCCAGCATTTT. Translation gives CASSYSSAGRGNQPQHF.

The chain is built from TRBV6-2 or TRBV6-3 and TRBJ2-1; 7 nucleotides agree with TRBD2. The trim removed 6 bases at V and 7 bases at J, leaving 12 bases unmatched. The length of the CDR3 is 15 residues. The germline V gene encodes CDR1 MNHEY and CDR2 SVGEGT. In DNA, the CDR3 is TGTGCCAGCAGGGGCCCAGCGGGACGCCGGAATGAGCAGTTCTTC. Protein sequence: CASRGPAGRRNEQFF.

This clonotype has a handful of counts. The V call is TRBV27, the J call TRBJ2-1; 13 bases match TRBD2. The V segment lost 4 bases and the J segment 6 bases; nucleotides outside the gene matches: 6. The V gene's germline CDR1 is MNHEY and CDR2 SMNVEV (reference sequence). The CDR3 has 16 amino acids. This CDR3 is CASSSWTSGSVNEQFF. The DNA for the CDR3 is TGTGCCAGCAGTTCATGGACTAGCGGGAGTGTCAATGAGCAGTTCTTC.

The rearrangement links TRBV20-1 to TRBJ2-4; D is ambiguous. Trimming stripped 5 bases from V and 7 bases from J, with 6 bases between. The V gene's germline CDR1 is DFQATT and CDR2 SNEGSKA (reference sequence). The CDR3 runs to 10 residues. Here the CDR3 DNA reads TGCAGTGCTGAGTCGAACATTCAGTACTTC. It specifies CSAESNIQYF.